The T cell receptor (beta chain) described here comes from a study of graft-versus-host responses after intestinal transplantation. Study as a whole: Grafts that recipients had were multivisceral, liver-intestinal, or isolated intestinal transplants.

The junction had 8 bases not matched to a gene; V was cut back by 6 bases and J by 4 bases. CDR1 is MNHNS and CDR2 is SASEGT in the germline V gene. This CDR3 spans 15 amino acids. The assay was immunoSEQ multiplex PCR, and TCRdb's table has in-frame clones only and misses some. This table holds approximately 70,000 clones, over 70% found once. With regard to this clone: The target antigen is unknown.

Study-wide findings and caveats: GvH clones occurred in recipient marrow; some first appeared in ileum or blood. Early declines in HvG clones that occurred post-transplant were associated with peak circulating GvH clone levels.

This clonotype was obtained from a human donor who was the organ donor for an intestinal transplant. This material consisted of unstimulated CD4+ T cells sorted from spleen or lymph node cells, taken before transplant. V and J are TRBV6-1 and TRBJ1-5; 8 bases map to TRBD1. CDR3 DNA: TGTGCCAGCAGGGGCAGGGGGCTTGAAAATCAGCCCCAGCATTTT. Its protein is CASRGRGLENQPQHF.